This TCR beta chain comes out of a study of blood T cell repertoires in COVID-19. CDR1 and CDR2 (germline): MNHEY, SMNVEV (reference sequence). The CDR3 sequence is 16 residues long. V was pared by 2 bases and J by 2 bases, with 9 bases of the junction left unmatched. Authors' data handling: Estimation of nucleated cell counts was performed using reference gene primer amplification. Clones were sequenced by immunoSEQ multiplex PCR, and TCRdb holds only the in-frame ones, with some missing. The DNA gave D and trimming, while V, J and clone size come from that table. The sample holds around 290,000 clones, about 89% seen once.

The sequence came from a woman in her 30s with COVID-19, enrolled during active disease. The specimen sequenced was peripheral blood. The chain combines TRBV27 with TRBJ2-7; 7 nucleotides agree with TRBD1. The CDR3 DNA sequence: TGTGCCAGCAGTTTACTATCGGGACAGCCCACCTACGAGCAGTACTTC. This translates into CASSLLSGQPTYEQYF.